This paragraph covers one TCR beta chain sequence. This clonotype was detected a few times. Its cognate antigen has yet to be identified. Base qualities are not provided; no much larger clone lies one nucleotide away. The receptor library was made with 5' RACE. Instrument used: Illumina MiSeq. TCRdb reran the public reads through fastp at Q25 and MiXCR, keeping productive beta chains. CDR3 protein sequences are deduplicated, and each keeps its most common genes and DNA. This sample lists about 67,000 distinct CDR3 sequences; about 15% were detected once. Clones ranked in the top ten supply approximately 6% of the sample. This record comes from a study of HIV-infected patients and healthy controls (dated by TCRdb to the mid-2010s). The CDR3 holds 17 amino acids from the cysteine to the phenylalanine. Of the read, only the CDR3 DNA is kept; its 51 bases are in frame from base 1. Reading the germline V gene gives CDR1 SGHAT and CDR2 FQNNGV. V is trimmed back by 1 base and J by 5 bases, and the junction contains 11 bases that no gene match accounts for.

Sequenced: CD4+ T cells from blood. The chain uses TRBV11-2 and TRBJ2-1; the junction holds 7 bases that match TRBD2. The TCR comes from a human donor in good health. The CDR3 loop reads CASSLVQFASGHNEQFF. The bases read TGTGCCAGCAGCTTAGTTCAATTTGCTAGCGGACACAATGAGCAGTTCTTC.